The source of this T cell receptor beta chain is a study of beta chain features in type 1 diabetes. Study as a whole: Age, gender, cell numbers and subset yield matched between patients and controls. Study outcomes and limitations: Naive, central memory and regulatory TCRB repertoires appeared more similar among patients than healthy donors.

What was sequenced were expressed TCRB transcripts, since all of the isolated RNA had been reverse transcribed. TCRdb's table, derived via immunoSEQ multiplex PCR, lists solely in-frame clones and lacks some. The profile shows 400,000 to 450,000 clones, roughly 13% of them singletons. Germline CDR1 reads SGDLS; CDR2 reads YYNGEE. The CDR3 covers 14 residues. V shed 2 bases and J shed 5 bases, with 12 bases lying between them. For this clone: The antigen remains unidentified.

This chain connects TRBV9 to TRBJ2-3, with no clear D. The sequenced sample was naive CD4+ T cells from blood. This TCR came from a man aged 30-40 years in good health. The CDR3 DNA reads TGTGCCAGCAGCGTTAAGGGTACCCAAGATACGCAGTATTTT. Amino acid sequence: CASSVKGTQDTQYF.